This TCR beta chain was obtained from a study of T cells in Graves' hyperthyroidism and ophthalmopathy. Study-wide points: Ophthalmopathy got predicted by the model a median approximately 6.3 months before its onset. Most thyroid clonotypes that were expanded above 0.001 also turned up in blood.

Researchers amplified the TCR beta CDR3 regions from RNA transcripts. Initially, a first-round RT-PCR of the TCR CDR3 employed the HTBI primer set. MiXCR, applied by TCRdb to the multiplex PCR reads, yields one record per CDR3 protein. The data contain roughly 500,000 distinct CDR3 sequences, around 22% of them seen just once; the ten biggest clones take up around 10%. This clonotype has at least ten counts. What it binds is not known. The CDR3 is made up of 16 amino acids. The V segment lost 6 bases and the J segment 6 bases; nucleotides outside the gene matches: 16. CDR1 and CDR2 (germline): MNHEY, SVGEGT.

This TCR came from a woman aged 30 to 39 with Graves' ophthalmopathy. Sequenced material: blood. This chain uses TRBV6-2 or TRBV6-3 with TRBJ2-7, with 8 bases aligning to TRBD1. The CDR3 DNA reads as TGTGCCAGCAGACCCGACAGGGGAGCCCTCCCCGTCGAGCAGTACTTC. This gives the protein CASRPDRGALPVEQYF.